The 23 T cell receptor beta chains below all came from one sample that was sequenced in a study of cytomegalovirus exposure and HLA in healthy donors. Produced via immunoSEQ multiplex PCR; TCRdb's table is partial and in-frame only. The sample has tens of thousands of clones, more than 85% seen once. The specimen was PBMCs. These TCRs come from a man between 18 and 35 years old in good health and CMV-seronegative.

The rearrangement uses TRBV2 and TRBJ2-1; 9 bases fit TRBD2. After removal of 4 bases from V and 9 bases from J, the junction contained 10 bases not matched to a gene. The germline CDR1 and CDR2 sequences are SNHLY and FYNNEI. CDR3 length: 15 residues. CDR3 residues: CASSAAGGPPGEQFF. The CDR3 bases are TGTGCCAGCAGTGCGGCGGGAGGGCCGCCCGGTGAGCAGTTCTTC.

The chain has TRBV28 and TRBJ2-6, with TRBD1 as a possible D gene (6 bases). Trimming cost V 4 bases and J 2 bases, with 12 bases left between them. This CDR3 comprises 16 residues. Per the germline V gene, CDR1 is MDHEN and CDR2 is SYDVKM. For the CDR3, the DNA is TGTGCCAGCAGTTCCCTGGGGGCGGCTGGGGCCAACGTCCTGACTTTC. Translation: CASSSLGAAGANVLTF.

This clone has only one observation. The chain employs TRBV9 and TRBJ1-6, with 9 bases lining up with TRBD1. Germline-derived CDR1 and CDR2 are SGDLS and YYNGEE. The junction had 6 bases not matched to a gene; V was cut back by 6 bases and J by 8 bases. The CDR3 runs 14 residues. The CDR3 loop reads CASITRDRDSPLHF. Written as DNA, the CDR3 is TGTGCCAGCATTACACGGGACAGGGATTCACCCCTCCACTTT.

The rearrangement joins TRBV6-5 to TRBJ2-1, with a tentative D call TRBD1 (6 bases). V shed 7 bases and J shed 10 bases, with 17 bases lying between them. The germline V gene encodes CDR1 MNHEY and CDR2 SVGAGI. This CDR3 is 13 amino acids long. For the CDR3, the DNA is TGTGCCAGCACCCGTGGGGGCTTAGGCGAGCAGTTCTTC. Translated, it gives CASTRGGLGEQFF.

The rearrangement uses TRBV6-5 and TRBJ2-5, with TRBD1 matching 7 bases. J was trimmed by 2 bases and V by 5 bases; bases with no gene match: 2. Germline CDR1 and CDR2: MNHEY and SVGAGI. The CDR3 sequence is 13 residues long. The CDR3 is CASSAQGQETQYF. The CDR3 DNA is TGTGCCAGCAGTGCACAGGGGCAAGAGACCCAGTACTTC.

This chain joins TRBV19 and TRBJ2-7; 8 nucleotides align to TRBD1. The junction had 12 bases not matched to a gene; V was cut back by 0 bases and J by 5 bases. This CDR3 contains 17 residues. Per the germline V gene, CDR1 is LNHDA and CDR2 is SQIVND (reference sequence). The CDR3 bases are TGTGCCAGTAGTATAGAGTTTTTTGGACAGGGATTTCACGAGCAGTACTTC. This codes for CASSIEFFGQGFHEQYF.

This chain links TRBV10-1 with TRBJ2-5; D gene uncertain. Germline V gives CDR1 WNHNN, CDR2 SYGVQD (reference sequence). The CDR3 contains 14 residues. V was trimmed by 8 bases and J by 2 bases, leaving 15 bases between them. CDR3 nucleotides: TGCGCCAGCGGCCCGGGTCGGCTTCAAGAGACCCAGTACTTC. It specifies CASGPGRLQETQYF.

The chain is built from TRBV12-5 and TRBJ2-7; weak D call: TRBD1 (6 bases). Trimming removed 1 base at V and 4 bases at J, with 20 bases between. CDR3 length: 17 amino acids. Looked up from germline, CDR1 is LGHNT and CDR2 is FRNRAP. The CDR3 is CASGLGPRGLGRYEQYF. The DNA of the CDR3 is TGTGCTAGTGGTTTGGGACCCAGGGGCTTAGGCCGGTACGAGCAGTACTTC.

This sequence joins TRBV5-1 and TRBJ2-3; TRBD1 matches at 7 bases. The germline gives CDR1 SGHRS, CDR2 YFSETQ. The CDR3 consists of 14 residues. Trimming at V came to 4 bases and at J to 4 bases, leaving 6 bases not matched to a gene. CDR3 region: CASSGTGAPDTQYF. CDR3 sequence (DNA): TGCGCCAGCAGCGGAACAGGGGCCCCAGATACGCAGTATTTT.

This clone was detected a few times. The CDR3 region is CASSRDKDKLFF. The DNA of the CDR3 is TGTGCCAGCAGCAGAGATAAAGATAAGCTGTTTTTT. The V and J genes are TRBV7-3 and TRBJ2-2, with D uncertain. V was pared by 5 bases and J by 12 bases, with 13 bases between. The V gene's germline CDR1 is SGHTA and CDR2 FQGTGA. This CDR3 has 12 residues.

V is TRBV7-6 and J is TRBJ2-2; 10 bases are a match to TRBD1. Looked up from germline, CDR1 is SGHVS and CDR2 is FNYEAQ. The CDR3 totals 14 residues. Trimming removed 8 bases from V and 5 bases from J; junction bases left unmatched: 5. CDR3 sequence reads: CASVPGQGTGELFF. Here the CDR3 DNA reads TGTGCCAGCGTACCGGGACAGGGGACCGGGGAGCTGTTTTTT. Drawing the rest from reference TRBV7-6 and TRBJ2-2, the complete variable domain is GAGVSQSPRYKVTKRGQDVALRCDPISGHVSLYWYRQALGQGPEFLTYFNYEAQQDKSGLPNDRFSAERPEGSISTLTIQRTEQRDSAMYRCASVPGQGTGELFFGEGSRLTVL.

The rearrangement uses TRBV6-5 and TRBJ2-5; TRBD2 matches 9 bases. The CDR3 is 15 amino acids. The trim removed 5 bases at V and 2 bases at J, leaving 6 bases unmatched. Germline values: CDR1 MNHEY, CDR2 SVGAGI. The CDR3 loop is CASSPLAGGQETQYF. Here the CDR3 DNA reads TGTGCCAGCAGTCCCCTCGCGGGAGGGCAAGAGACCCAGTACTTC.

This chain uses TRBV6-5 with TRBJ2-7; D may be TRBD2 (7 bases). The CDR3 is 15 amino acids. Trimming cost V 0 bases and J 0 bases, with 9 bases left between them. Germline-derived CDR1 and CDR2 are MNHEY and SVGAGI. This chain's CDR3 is CASSYSRGPSYEQYF. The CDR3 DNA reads TGTGCCAGCAGTTACTCGCGGGGGCCCTCCTACGAGCAGTACTTC.

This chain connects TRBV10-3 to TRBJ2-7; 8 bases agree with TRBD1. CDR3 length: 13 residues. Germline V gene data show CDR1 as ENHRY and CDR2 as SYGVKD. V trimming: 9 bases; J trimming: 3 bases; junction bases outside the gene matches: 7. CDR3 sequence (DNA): TGTGCCATTAGCCCGGACAGGGACTACGAGCAGTACTTC. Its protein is CAISPDRDYEQYF.

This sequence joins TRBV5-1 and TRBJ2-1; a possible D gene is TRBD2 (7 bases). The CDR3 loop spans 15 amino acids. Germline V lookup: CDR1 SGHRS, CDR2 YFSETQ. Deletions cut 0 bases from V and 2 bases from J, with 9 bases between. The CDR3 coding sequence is TGCGCCAGCAGCTTGGCGGGGGGCGCCTACAATGAGCAGTTCTTC. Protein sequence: CASSLAGGAYNEQFF.

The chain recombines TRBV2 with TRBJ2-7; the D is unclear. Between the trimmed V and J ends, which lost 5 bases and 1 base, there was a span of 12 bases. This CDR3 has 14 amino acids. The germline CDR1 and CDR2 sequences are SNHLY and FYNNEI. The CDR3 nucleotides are TGTGCCAGCAGTCCGAACCAGGTATCCTACGAGCAGTACTTC. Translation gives CASSPNQVSYEQYF.

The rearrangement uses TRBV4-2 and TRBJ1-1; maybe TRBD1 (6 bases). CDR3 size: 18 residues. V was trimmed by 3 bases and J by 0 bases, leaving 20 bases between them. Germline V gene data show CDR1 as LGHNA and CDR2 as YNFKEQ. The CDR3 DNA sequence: TGTGCCAGCAGCCAGGAATCGCAATTGACAGGAATGAACACTGAAGCTTTCTTT. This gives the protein CASSQESQLTGMNTEAFF.

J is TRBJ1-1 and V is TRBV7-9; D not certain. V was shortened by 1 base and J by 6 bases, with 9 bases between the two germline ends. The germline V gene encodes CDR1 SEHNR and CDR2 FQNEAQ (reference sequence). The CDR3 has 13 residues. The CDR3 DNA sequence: TGTGCCAGCAGCTTAGTCCCAGGATCTGAAGCTTTCTTT. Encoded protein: CASSLVPGSEAFF.

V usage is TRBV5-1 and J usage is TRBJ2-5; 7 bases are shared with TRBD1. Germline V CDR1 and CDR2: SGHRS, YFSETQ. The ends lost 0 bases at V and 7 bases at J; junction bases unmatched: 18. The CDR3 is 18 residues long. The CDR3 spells CASSLVIRLTGTVGTQYF. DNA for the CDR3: TGCGCCAGCAGCTTGGTTATCCGGTTGACAGGGACCGTAGGGACCCAGTACTTC.

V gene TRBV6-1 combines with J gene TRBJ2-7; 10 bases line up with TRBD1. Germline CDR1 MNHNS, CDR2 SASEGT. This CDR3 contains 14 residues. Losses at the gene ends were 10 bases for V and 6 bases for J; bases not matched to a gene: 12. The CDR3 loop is CATHLGTGAGEQYF. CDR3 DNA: TGTGCCACCCACCTCGGGACAGGGGCTGGCGAGCAGTACTTC.

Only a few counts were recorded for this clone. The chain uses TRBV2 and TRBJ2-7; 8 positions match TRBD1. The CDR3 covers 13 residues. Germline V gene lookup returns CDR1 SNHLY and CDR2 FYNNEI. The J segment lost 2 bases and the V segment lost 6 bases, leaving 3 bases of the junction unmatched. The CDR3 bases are TGTGCCAGCAGACGGGACAGGCCCTACGAGCAGTACTTC. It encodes CASRRDRPYEQYF.

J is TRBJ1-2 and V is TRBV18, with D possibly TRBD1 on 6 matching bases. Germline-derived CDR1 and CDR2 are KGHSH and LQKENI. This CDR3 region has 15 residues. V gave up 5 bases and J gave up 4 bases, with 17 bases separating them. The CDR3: CASSTGTFNVYGYTF. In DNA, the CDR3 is TGTGCCAGCTCAACCGGGACATTTAATGTCTATGGCTACACCTTC.

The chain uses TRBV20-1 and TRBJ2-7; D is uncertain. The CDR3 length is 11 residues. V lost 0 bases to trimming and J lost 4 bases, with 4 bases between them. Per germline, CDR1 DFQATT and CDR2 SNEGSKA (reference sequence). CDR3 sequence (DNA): TGCAGTGCTAGAGACGGGTACGAGCAGTACTTC. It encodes CSARDGYEQYF.